One sample yielded the 2 T cell receptor beta chains listed below, sequenced in a study of T cells in Graves' hyperthyroidism and ophthalmopathy (dated by TCRdb to between 2019 and 2020). The library was built by means of multiplex PCR. Sequencing used an Illumina HiSeq 2000. The TCR beta CDR3 regions were amplified from the RNA transcripts. The TCR CDR3 was subjected to a first round of RT-PCR using the HTBI primer set and the Qiagen OneStep RT-PCR kit. TCRdb reworked the public reads: Q25 trimming with fastp, MiXCR clone assembly, productive beta chains retained. One record per CDR3 amino acid sequence lists the most common genes and DNA. This sample holds about 180,000 distinct CDR3 sequences; about 17% were observed only once. Approximately 28% of the sample goes to the ten largest clones. What was sequenced was blood. The source of these receptors is a woman aged 45-65 years with Graves' hyperthyroidism.

Ten or more counts support this clonotype. The rearrangement uses TRBV3-1 and TRBJ2-3; 9 positions match TRBD2. This CDR3 spans 16 amino acids. Germline CDR1 and CDR2: LGHDT and YNNKEL (reference sequence). The junction had 6 bases not matched to a gene; V was cut back by 2 bases and J by 3 bases. CDR3 region: CASSQRWRGGTDTQYF. In nucleotides, the CDR3 is TGTGCCAGCAGCCAAAGATGGCGGGGGGGGACAGATACGCAGTATTTT.

This chain joins TRBV4-2 and TRBJ2-1; 7 bases line up with TRBD1. Germline lookup yields CDR1 LGHNA and CDR2 YNFKEQ. The CDR3 consists of 15 residues. J lost 4 bases, V lost 1 base, and 4 bases had no gene match. CDR3 nucleotide sequence: TGTGCCAGCAGCCAAGGAGGGGGCCAATACAATGAGCAGTTCTTC. Its protein is CASSQGGGQYNEQFF.